This T cell receptor beta chain was captured by sequencing in a study of blood T cell repertoires in COVID-19. Sequencing was performed with immunoSEQ multiplex PCR; in TCRdb, only in-frame clones are kept and a portion is missing. The table records around 70,000 clones, about four fifths of them present only once. V gave up 9 bases and J gave up 12 bases; unmatched junction bases: 26. This CDR3 has 17 residues. Germline V gene data show CDR1 as MDHEN and CDR2 as SYDVKM. The receptor's source is a human donor in a cohort sampled during active COVID-19. The rearrangement joins TRBV28 to TRBJ2-7; 10 nucleotides match TRBD2. The sequencing sample was made of peripheral blood. The CDR3 here is CASSQGIGVSGRPLGYF. The CDR3 DNA reads as TGTGCCAGTTCACAGGGAATAGGGGTTAGCGGGAGGCCCCTAGGGTACTTC. The whole variable domain, filled in from reference TRBV28 and TRBJ2-7, reads DVKVTQSSRYLVKRTGEKVFLECVQDMDHENMFWYRQDPGLGLRLIYFSYDVKMKEKGDIPEGYSVSREKKERFSLILESASTNQTSMYLCASSQGIGVSGRPLGYFGPGTRLTVT.